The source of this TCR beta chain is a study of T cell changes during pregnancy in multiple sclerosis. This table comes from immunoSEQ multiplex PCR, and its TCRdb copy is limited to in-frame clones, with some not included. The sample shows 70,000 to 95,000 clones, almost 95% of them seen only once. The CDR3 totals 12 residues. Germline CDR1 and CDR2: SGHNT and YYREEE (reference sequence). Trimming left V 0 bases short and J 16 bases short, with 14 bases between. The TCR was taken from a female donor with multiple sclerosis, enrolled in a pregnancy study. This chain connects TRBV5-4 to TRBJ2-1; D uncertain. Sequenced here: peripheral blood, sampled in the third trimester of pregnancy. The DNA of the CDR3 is TGTGCCAGCAGCTTGGACCTGAGTCATCCCTTCTTC. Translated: CASSLDLSHPFF.